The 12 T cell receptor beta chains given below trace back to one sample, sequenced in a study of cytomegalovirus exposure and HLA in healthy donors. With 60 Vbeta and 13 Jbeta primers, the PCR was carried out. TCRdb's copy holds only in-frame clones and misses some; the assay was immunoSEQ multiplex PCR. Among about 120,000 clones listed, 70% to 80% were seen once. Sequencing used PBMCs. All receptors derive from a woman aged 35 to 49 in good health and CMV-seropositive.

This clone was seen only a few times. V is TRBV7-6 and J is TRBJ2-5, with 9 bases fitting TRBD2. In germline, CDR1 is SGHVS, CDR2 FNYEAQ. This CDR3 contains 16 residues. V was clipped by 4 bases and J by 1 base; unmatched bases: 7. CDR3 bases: TGTGCCAGCAGCTACCAAGGAGCGGGAGGCCAAGAGACCCAGTACTTC. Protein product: CASSYQGAGGQETQYF.

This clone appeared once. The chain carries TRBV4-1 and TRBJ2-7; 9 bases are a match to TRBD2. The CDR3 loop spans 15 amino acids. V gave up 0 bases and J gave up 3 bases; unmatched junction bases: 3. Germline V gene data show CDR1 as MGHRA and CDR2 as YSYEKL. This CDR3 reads CASSQDRGGVYEQYF. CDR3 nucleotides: TGCGCCAGCAGCCAAGATCGCGGGGGGGTCTACGAGCAGTACTTC.

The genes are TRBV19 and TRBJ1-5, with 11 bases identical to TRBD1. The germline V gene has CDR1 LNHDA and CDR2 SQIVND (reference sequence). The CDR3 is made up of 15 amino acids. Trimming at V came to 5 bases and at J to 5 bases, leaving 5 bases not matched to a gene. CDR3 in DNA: TGTGCCAGTAGTCCGGGACAGGGGGAGGATCAGCCCCAGCATTTT. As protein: CASSPGQGEDQPQHF.

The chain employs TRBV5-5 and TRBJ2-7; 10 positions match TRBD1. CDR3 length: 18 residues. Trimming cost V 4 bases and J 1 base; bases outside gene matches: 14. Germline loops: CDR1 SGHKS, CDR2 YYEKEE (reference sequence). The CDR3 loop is CASSLGTGALRGSYEQYF. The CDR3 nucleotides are TGTGCCAGCAGCCTCGGGACAGGGGCCTTACGGGGTTCCTACGAGCAGTACTTC.

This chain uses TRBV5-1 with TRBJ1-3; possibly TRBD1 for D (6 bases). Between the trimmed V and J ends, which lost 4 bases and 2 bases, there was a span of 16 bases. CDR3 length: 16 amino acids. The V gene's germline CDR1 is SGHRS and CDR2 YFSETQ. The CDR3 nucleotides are TGCGCCAGCAGCGCGGGGGGCAGAATCGCTGGAAACACCATATATTTT. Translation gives CASSAGGRIAGNTIYF.

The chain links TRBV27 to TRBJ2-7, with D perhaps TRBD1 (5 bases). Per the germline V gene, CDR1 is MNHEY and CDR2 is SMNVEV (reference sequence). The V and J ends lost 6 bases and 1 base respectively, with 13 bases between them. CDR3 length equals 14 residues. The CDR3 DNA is TGTGCCAGCAGGACAGCTTCCCAATCCTACGAGCAGTACTTC. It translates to CASRTASQSYEQYF.

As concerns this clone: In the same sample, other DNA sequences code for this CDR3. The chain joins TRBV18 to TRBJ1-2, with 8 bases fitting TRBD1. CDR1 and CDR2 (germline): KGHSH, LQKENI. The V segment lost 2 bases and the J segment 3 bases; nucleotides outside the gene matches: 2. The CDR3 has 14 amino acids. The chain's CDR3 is CASSPGTGDYGYTF. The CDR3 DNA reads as TGTGCCAGCTCACCAGGGACAGGAGACTATGGCTACACCTTC.

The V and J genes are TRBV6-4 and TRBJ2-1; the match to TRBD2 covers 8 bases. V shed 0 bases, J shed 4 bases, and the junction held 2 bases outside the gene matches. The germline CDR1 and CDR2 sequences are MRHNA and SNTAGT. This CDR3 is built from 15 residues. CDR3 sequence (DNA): TGTGCCAGCAGTGACTCGGCTAGCGGGTACAATGAGCAGTTCTTC. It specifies CASSDSASGYNEQFF.

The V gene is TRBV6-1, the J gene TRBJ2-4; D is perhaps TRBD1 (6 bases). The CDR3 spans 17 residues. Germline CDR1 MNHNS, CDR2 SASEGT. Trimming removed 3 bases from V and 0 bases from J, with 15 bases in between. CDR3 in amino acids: CASSDRDMNKAKNIQYF. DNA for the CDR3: TGTGCCAGCAGTGACCGGGACATGAATAAAGCCAAAAACATTCAGTACTTC.

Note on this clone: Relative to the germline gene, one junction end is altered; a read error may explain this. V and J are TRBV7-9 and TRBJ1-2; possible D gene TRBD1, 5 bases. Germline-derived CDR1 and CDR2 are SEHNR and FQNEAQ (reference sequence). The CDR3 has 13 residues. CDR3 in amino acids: CASSLDGVRDCFF. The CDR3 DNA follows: TGTGCCAGCAGCTTAGATGGTGTCAGGGACTGCTTCTTC.

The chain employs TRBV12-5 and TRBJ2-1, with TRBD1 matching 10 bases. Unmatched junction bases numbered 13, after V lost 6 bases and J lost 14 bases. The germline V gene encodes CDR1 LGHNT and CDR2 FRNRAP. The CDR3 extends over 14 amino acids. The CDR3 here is CASGRRDGQGGKFF. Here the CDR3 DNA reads TGTGCTAGTGGACGCAGGGACGGACAGGGGGGGAAGTTCTTC.

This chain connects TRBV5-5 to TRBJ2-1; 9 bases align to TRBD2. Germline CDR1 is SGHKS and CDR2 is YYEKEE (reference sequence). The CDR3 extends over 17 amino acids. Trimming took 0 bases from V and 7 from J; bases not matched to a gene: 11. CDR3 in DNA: TGTGCCAGCAGCTTGGATGGGGGTGCGGGAGGGCCTAATGAGCAGTTCTTC. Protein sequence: CASSLDGGAGGPNEQFF.